This TCR beta chain was observed in a study of blood T cell repertoires in COVID-19. Overall study: Whether acute or convalescent, the COVID-19 samples came from the United States, Italy and Spain. T cells, B-cell-depleted T cells, or PBMCs provided the cDNA or gDNA that served as material.

Original processing methods: Estimated nucleated cell counts came from reference gene primer amplification. The method was immunoSEQ multiplex PCR; TCRdb's version includes in-frame clones alone and lacks a portion of them. V, J and clone size reflect that table, while D and trimming were determined from the DNA. The sample shows about 220,000 clones, about 90% of them seen only once. The length of the CDR3 is 15 residues. V shed 4 bases and J 4 bases; nucleotides not matched to a gene: 5. Per the germline V gene, CDR1 is KGHDR and CDR2 is SFDVKD. Sequencing was done on a sample of peripheral blood. The receptor's source is a man aged 35 to 55 with active or convalescent COVID-19. The chain carries TRBV24-1 and TRBJ1-5; 8 bases match TRBD1. DNA of the CDR3: TGTGCCACCAGTGACCCCCGGACAGGGAATCAGCCCCAGCATTTT. Protein sequence: CATSDPRTGNQPQHF.